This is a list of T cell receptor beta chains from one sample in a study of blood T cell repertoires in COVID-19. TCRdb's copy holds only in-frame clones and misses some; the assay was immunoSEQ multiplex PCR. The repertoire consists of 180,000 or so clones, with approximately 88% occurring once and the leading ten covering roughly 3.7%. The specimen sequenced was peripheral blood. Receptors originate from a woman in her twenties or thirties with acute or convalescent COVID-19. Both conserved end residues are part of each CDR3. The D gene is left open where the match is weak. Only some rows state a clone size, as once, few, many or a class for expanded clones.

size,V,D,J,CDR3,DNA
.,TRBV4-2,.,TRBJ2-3,CASSRWSADTQYF,TGTGCCAGCAGCCGATGGAGCGCAGATACGCAGTATTTT
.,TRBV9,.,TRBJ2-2,CASSVDLEAADTGELFF,TGTGCCAGCAGCGTAGACTTGGAGGCCGCGGACACCGGGGAGCTGTTTTTT
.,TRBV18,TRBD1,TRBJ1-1,CASSPLGQGPNAFF,TGTGCCAGCTCACCGTTGGGACAGGGGCCGAATGCTTTCTTT
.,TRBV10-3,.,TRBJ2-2,CAISVWEVRNTGELFF,TGTGCCATCAGTGTTTGGGAGGTGAGGAACACCGGGGAGCTGTTTTTT
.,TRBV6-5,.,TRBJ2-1,CASSLFNEQFF,TGTGCCAGCAGCCTTTTCAATGAGCAGTTCTTC
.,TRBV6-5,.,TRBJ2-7,CASRHISEQYF,TGTGCCAGCAGACACATTTCCGAGCAGTACTTC
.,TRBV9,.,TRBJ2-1,CASSATGSGHNEQFF,TGTGCCAGCAGCGCCACAGGGTCAGGGCACAATGAGCAGTTCTTC
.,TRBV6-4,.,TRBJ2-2,CASRLQSNTGELFF,TGTGCCAGCCGATTACAGTCCAACACCGGGGAGCTGTTTTTT
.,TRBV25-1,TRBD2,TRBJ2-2,CASSESPGRASGELFF,TGTGCCAGCAGTGAATCCCCCGGGAGGGCTAGCGGGGAGCTGTTTTTT
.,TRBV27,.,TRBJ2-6,CASSFSVSGANVLTF,TGTGCCAGCAGTTTTTCCGTCTCTGGGGCCAACGTCCTGACTTTC
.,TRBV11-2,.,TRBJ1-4,CASSLRAHTEKLFF,TGTGCCAGCAGCCTCCGAGCCCATACCGAAAAACTGTTTTTT
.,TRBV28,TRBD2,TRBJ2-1,CASSSLLAPKANEQFF,TGTGCCAGCAGTTCCCTACTAGCGCCCAAAGCGAATGAGCAGTTCTTC
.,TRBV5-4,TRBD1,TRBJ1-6,CASSLFSGQGGGPLHF,TGTGCCAGCAGCTTGTTTTCGGGACAGGGGGGTGGACCCCTCCACTTT
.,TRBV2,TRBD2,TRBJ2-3,CASSEEQRGPDTQYF,TGTGCCAGCAGTGAAGAGCAGCGGGGCCCAGATACGCAGTATTTT
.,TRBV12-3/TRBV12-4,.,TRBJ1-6,CASSLAGDSPLHF,TGTGCCAGCAGTTTAGCGGGCGATTCACCCCTCCACTTT
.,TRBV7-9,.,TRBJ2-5,CASSLAGGRETQYF,TGTGCCAGCAGCTTAGCGGGGGGTCGAGAGACCCAGTACTTC
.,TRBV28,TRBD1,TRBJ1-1,CASQGDPEAFF,TGTGCCAGCCAGGGGGACCCTGAAGCTTTCTTT
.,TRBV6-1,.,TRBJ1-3,CASSEAGGAGNTIYF,TGTGCCAGCAGTGAAGCAGGGGGAGCTGGAAACACCATATATTTT
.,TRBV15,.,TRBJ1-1,CATSRDTLGGTEAFF,TGTGCCACCAGCAGAGATACCCTAGGGGGCACTGAAGCTTTCTTT
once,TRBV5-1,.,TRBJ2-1,CASSYMSESYNEQFF,TGCGCCAGCAGCTATATGAGCGAAAGTTACAATGAGCAGTTCTTC
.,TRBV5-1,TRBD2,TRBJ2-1,CASSLVASGGNEQFF,TGCGCCAGCAGCTTGGTGGCTAGCGGGGGCAATGAGCAGTTCTTC
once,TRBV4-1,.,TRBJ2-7,CASSQVGVDEQYF,TGCGCCAGCAGCCAAGTAGGGGTGGACGAGCAGTACTTC
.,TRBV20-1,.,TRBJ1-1,CNSVNTEAFF,TGCAATAGCGTGAACACTGAAGCTTTCTTT
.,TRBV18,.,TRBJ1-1,CASSPQGNTEAFF,TGTGCCAGCTCACCACAGGGGAATACTGAAGCTTTCTTT
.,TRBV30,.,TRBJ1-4,CAWTRGEKLFF,TGTGCCTGGACCAGGGGTGAAAAACTGTTTTTT
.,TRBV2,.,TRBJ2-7,CASRPSLYEQYF,TGTGCCAGCAGGCCGAGCCTATACGAGCAGTACTTC
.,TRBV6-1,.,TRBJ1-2,CASSEVRGYGYTF,TGTGCCAGCAGTGAAGTACGGGGCTATGGCTACACCTTC
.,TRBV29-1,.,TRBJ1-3,CSVATVSGNTIYF,TGCAGCGTTGCAACAGTCTCTGGAAACACCATATATTTT
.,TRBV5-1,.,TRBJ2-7,CASSTSLSSYEQYF,TGCGCCAGCAGCACCTCCTTGAGCTCCTACGAGCAGTACTTC
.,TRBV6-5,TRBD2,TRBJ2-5,CASSSSGRASETQYF,TGTGCCAGCTCAAGTAGCGGGAGGGCCTCAGAGACCCAGTACTTC
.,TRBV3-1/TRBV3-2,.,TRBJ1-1,CASSQQGGTEAFF,TGTGCCAGCAGCCAGCAGGGAGGCACTGAAGCTTTCTTT
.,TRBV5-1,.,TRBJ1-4,CASRPQGTNEKLFF,TGCGCCAGCAGGCCTCAGGGGACTAATGAAAAACTGTTTTTT
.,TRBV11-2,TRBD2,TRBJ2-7,CASSLRGGRAFEQYF,TGTGCCAGCAGCTTACGGGGCGGGAGGGCCTTCGAGCAGTACTTC
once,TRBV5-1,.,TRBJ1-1,CASSLLGEGAFF,TGCGCCAGCAGCTTGCTGGGGGAGGGAGCTTTCTTT
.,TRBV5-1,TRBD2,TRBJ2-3,CASSFLAGSTDTQYF,TGCGCCAGCAGCTTTCTAGCGGGAAGCACAGATACGCAGTATTTT
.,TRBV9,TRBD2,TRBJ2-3,CASSPRSGSTDTQYF,TGTGCCAGCAGCCCCCGCAGCGGGAGTACAGATACGCAGTATTTT
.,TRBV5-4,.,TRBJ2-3,CASTYDRRTDTQYF,TGTGCCAGCACCTATGACAGGCGCACAGATACGCAGTATTTT
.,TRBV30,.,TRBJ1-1,CAWSVGAEGTTFF,TGTGCCTGGAGTGTAGGGGCCGAAGGGACAACTTTCTTT
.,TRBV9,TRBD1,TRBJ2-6,CASSVGQGGANVLTF,TGTGCCAGCAGCGTAGGACAGGGAGGGGCCAACGTCCTGACTTTC
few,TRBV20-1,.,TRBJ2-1,CSAPTRVEQFF,TGCAGTGCCCCGACTAGGGTTGAGCAGTTCTTC
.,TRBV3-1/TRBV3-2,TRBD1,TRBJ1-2,CASSRGQASPPYGYTF,TGTGCCAGCAGTCGTGGACAGGCCTCCCCACCTTATGGCTACACCTTC
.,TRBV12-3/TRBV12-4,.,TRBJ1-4,CASRRDGNEKLFF,TGTGCCAGCAGGCGGGACGGTAATGAAAAACTGTTTTTT
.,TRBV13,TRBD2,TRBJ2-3,CASGRAGEDTQYF,TGTGCCAGCGGGAGGGCGGGAGAGGATACGCAGTATTTT
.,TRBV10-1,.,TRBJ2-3,CASSPVERDTQYF,TGCGCCAGCAGTCCCGTGGAGCGCGATACGCAGTATTTT
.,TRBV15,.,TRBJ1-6,CATSRDPGSGSPLHF,TGTGCCACCAGCAGAGATCCGGGATCAGGTTCACCCCTCCACTTT
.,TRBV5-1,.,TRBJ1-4,CASSHEPGEKLFF,TGCGCCAGCAGCCATGAACCAGGGGAAAAACTGTTTTTT
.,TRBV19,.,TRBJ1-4,CASSRQEKLFF,TGTGCCAGTAGTAGACAAGAAAAACTGTTTTTT
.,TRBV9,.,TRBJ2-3,CASSVEWPSDTQYF,TGTGCCAGCAGCGTAGAGTGGCCATCAGATACGCAGTATTTT
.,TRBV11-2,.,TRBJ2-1,CASSLLAGSSYNEQFF,TGTGCCAGCAGCCTCTTGGCGGGAAGCTCCTACAATGAGCAGTTCTTC
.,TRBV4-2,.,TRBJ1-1,CASSQEGAQGGGPEAFF,TGTGCCAGCAGCCAAGAAGGGGCTCAGGGAGGTGGGCCTGAAGCTTTCTTT
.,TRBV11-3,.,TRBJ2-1,CASSDHRVFF,TGTGCCAGCAGCGACCACAGGGTGTTCTTC
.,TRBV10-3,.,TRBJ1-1,CAISARTENTEAFF,TGTGCCATCAGTGCCCGGACAGAGAACACTGAAGCTTTCTTT
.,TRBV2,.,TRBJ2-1,CASSEVAETEQFF,TGTGCCAGCAGTGAAGTAGCGGAGACAGAGCAGTTCTTC